The entry that follows covers one TCR beta chain sequence. Mismatch with germline at one junction end may stem from a read error. From germline, CDR1 is MDHEN and CDR2 SYDVKM. CDR3 size: 14 residues. The assay was immunoSEQ multiplex PCR, and TCRdb's table has in-frame clones only and misses some. The sample lists some 110,000 clones; about 91% were seen once. This sample is drawn from a study of cytomegalovirus exposure and HLA in healthy donors. Sequenced material: PBMCs. J is TRBJ1-2 and V is TRBV28; possible D gene TRBD1, 6 bases. This clonotype originated in a man between 18 and 29 years old in good health and CMV-seronegative. CDR3 DNA: TGTGCCAGCCGTTTGGTGCTAGGGGGCTATGGCTACACCTTC. Protein sequence: CASRLVLGGYGYTF.